What follows describes a single T cell receptor (beta chain). This specimen comes from a study of blood T cell repertoires in COVID-19. Study-wide background: COVID-19 samples collected from the United States, Italy and Spain covered acute and convalescent phases.

Authors' analysis steps: Researchers report that nucleated cell counts were estimated from reference gene primer amplification. The assay was immunoSEQ multiplex PCR, and TCRdb's table has in-frame clones only and misses some. For V, J and clone size, that table is used; D and trimming come from the DNA. Of 70,000 to 100,000 clones listed, about 90% were seen once; the top ten hold roughly 8.1%. V lost 7 bases and J lost 5; bases outside the gene matches: 6. This CDR3 region has 15 residues. Germline V CDR1 and CDR2: MNHEY, SVGAGI. This clonotype was obtained from a woman in her 70s with acute or convalescent COVID-19. The specimen was peripheral blood. The genes are TRBV6-5 and TRBJ2-5, with 14 bases lining up with TRBD2. DNA of the CDR3: TGTGCCAGCATGACTAGCGGGAGGGTACACGAGACCCAGTACTTC. Encoded protein: CASMTSGRVHETQYF.